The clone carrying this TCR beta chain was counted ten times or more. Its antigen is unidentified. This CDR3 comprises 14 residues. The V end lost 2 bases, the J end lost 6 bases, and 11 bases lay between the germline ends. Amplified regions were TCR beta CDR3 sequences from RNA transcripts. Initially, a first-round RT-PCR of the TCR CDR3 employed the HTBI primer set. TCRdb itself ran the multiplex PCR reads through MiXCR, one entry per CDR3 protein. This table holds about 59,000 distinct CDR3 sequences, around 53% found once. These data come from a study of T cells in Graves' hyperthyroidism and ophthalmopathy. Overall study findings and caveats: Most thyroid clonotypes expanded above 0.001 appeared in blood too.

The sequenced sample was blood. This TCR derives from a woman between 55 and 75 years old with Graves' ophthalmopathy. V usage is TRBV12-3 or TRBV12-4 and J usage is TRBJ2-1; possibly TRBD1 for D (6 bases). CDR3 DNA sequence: TGTGCCAGCAGTTTAAGGGGGAAGAGCAATGAGCAGTTCTTC. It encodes CASSLRGKSNEQFF.